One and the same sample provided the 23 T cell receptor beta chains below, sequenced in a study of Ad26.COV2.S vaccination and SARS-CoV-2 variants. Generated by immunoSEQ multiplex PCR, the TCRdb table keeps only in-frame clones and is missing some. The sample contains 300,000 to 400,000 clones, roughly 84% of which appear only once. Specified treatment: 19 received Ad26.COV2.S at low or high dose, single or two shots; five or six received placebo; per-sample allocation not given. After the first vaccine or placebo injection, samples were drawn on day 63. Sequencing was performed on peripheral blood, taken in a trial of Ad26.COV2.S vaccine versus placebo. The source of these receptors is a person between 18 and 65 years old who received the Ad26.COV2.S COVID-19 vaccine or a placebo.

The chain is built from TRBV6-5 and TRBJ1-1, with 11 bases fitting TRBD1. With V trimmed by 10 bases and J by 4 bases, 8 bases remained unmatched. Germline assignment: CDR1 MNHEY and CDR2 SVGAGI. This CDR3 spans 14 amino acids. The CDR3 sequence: CATTTGQGVTEAFF. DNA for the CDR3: TGTGCCACCACCACGGGACAGGGGGTCACTGAAGCTTTCTTT.

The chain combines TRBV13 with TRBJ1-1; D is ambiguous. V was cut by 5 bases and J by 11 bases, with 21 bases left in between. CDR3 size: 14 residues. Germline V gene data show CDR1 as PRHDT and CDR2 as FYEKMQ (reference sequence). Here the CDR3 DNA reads TGTGCCAGCAGCCCGCCTTGGCGGCCTAAGGACGCTTTCTTT. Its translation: CASSPPWRPKDAFF. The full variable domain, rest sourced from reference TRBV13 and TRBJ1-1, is AAGVIQSPRHLIKEKRETATLKCYPIPRHDTVYWYQQGPGQDPQFLISFYEKMQSDKGSIPDRFSAQQFSDYHSELNMSSLELGDSALYFCASSPPWRPKDAFFGQGTRLTVV.

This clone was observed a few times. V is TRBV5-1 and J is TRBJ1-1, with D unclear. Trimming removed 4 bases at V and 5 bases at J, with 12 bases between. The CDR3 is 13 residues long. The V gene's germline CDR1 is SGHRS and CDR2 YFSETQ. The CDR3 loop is CASSEKSSTEAFF. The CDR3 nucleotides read TGCGCCAGCAGCGAAAAGAGTAGTACTGAAGCTTTCTTT.

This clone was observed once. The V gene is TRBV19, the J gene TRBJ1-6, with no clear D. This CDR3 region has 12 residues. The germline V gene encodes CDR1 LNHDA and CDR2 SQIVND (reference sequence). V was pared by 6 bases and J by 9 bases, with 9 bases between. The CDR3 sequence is CASRGIGSPLHF. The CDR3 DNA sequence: TGTGCCAGTAGAGGGATTGGTTCACCCCTCCACTTT.

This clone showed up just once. The CDR3 reads CASSPMAGINEKLFF. The CDR3 DNA reads TGTGCCAGCAGCCCCATGGCAGGGATCAATGAAAAACTGTTTTTT. The gene calls are TRBV7-8 and TRBJ1-4; D perhaps matches TRBD1 (5 bases). This CDR3 region has 15 residues. Germline V lookup: CDR1 SGHVS, CDR2 FQNEAQ. The germline V and J ends were trimmed by 5 bases and 5 bases, with 15 bases remaining between them. The complete variable domain, with remaining parts taken from reference TRBV7-8 and TRBJ1-4, reads GAGVSQSPRYKVAKRGQDVALRCDPISGHVSLFWYQQALGQGPEFLTYFQNEAQLDKSGLPSDRFFAERPEGSVSTLKIQRTQQEDSAVYLCASSPMAGINEKLFFGSGTQLSVL.

The CDR3 DNA is TGTGCCAGCAGCGCGACAGGGAGGCCTAATTCACCCCTCCACTTT. This encodes CASSATGRPNSPLHF. The gene calls are TRBV5-8 and TRBJ1-6; 7 bases fit TRBD1. The CDR3 extends over 15 amino acids. V gave up 4 bases and J gave up 6 bases; unmatched junction bases: 7. Germline V lookup: CDR1 SGHTS, CDR2 YDEGEE.

The CDR3 DNA reads as TGTGCCAGCAGCAGAGATGGAGGGCAAGAGACCCAGTACTTC. Encoded protein: CASSRDGGQETQYF. V usage is TRBV11-3 and J usage is TRBJ2-5; TRBD2 is a possible D gene (6 bases). This CDR3 spans 14 amino acids. Per germline, CDR1 SGHNT and CDR2 YENEEA. V dropped 5 bases and J dropped 2 bases, with 12 bases sitting between them.

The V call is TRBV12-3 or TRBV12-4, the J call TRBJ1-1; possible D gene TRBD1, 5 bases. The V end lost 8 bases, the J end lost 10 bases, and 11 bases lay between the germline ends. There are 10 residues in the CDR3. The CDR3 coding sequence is TGTGCCAGCGGGGGGGTTGGAGCTTTCTTT. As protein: CASGGVGAFF.

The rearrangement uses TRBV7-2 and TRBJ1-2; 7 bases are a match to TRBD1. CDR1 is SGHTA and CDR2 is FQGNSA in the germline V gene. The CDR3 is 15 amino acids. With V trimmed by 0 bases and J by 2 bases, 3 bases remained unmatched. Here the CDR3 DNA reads TGTGCCAGCAGCTTAGCGCAGGGACAGAACTATGGCTACACCTTC. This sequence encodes CASSLAQGQNYGYTF.

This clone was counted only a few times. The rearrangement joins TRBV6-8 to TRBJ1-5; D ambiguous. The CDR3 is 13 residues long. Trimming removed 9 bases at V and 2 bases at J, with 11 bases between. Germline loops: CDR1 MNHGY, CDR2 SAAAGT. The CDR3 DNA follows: TGTGCCAGGTGCGGGCAGGGCAATCAGCCCCAGCATTTT. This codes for CARCGQGNQPQHF.

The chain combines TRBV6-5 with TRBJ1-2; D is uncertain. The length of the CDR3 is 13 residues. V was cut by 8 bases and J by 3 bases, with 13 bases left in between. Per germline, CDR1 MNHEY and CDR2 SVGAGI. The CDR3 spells CASLTTDYYGYTF. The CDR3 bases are TGTGCCAGCCTGACCACAGATTACTATGGCTACACCTTC.

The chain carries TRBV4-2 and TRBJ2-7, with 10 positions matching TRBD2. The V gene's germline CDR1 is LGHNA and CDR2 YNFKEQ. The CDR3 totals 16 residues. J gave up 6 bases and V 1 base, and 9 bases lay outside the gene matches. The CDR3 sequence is CASSQAILAGSSEQYF. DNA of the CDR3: TGTGCCAGCAGCCAAGCCATACTAGCGGGATCTTCCGAGCAGTACTTC.

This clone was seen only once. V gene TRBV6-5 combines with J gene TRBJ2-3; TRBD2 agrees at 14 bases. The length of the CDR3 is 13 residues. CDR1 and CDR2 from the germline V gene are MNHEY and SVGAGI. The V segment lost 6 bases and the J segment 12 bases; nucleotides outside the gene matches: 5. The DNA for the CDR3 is TGTGCCAGCAGAGGGACTAGCGGGGGCCCCCAGTATTTT. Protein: CASRGTSGGPQYF.

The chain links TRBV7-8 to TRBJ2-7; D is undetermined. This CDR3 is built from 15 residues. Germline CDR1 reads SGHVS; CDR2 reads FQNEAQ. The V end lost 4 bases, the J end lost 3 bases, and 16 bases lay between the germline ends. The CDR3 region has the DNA TGTGCCAGCAGCTCCAGTCCGTCCGGCAACTACGAGCAGTACTTC. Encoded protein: CASSSSPSGNYEQYF.

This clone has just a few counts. CDR3 nucleotides: TGTGCCAGTAGTACTCGGACAGGGGCGGCTTTCTTT. Protein: CASSTRTGAAFF. V usage is TRBV19 and J usage is TRBJ1-1, with 9 bases identical to TRBD1. V dropped 4 bases and J dropped 11; count of bases not matched to a gene: 5. There are 12 residues in the CDR3. CDR1 is LNHDA and CDR2 is SQIVND in the germline V gene (reference sequence). Drawing the rest from reference TRBV19 and TRBJ1-1, the complete variable domain is DGGITQSPKYLFRKEGQNVTLSCEQNLNHDAMYWYRQDPGQGLRLIYYSQIVNDFQKGDIAEGYSVSREKKESFPLTVTSAQKNPTAFYLCASSTRTGAAFFGQGTRLTVV.

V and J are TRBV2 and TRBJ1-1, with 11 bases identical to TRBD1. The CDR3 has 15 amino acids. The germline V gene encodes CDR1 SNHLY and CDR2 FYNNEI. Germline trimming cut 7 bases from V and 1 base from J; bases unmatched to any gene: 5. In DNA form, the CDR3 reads TGTGCCAGCAAAGGGACAGGGGGAAGGAACACTGAAGCTTTCTTT. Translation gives CASKGTGGRNTEAFF. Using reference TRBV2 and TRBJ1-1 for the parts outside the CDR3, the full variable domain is EPEVTQTPSHQVTQMGQEVILRCVPISNHLYFYWYRQILGQKVEFLVSFYNNEISEKSEIFDDQFSVERPDGSNFTLKIRSTKLEDSAMYFCASKGTGGRNTEAFFGQGTRLTVV.

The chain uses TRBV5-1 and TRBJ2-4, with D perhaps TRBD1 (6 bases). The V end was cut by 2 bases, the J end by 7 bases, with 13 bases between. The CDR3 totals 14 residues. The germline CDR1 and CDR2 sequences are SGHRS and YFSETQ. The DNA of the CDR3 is TGCGCCAGCAGCTTACAGGGCGGTAACAACATTCAGTACTTC. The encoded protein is CASSLQGGNNIQYF.

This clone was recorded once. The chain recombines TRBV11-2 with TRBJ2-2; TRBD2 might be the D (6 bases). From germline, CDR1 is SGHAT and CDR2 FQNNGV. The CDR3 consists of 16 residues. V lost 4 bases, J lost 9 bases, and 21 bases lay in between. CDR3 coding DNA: TGTGCCAGCAGCTCCGTAGGAGGGACTTATTTCCGGGAGCTGTTTTTT. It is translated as CASSSVGGTYFRELFF. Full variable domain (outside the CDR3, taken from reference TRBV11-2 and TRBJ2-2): EAGVAQSPRYKIIEKRQSVAFWCNPISGHATLYWYQQILGQGPKLLIQFQNNGVVDDSQLPKDRFSAERLKGVDSTLKIQPAKLEDSAVYLCASSSVGGTYFRELFFGEGSRLTVL.

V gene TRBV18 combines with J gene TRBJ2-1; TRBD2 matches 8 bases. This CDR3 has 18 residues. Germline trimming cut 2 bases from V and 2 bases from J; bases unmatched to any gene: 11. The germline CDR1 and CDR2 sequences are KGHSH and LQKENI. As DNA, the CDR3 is TGTGCCAGCTCACCAGAGAGTCTCGGGGGGGCAACCTACAATGAGCAGTTCTTC. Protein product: CASSPESLGGATYNEQFF.

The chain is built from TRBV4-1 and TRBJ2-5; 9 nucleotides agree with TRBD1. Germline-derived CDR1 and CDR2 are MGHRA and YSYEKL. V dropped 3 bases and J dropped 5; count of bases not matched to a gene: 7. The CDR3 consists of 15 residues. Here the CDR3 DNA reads TGCGCCAGCAGCCAGACACAGGGGGCCGGGGAGACCCAGTACTTC. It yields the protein CASSQTQGAGETQYF.

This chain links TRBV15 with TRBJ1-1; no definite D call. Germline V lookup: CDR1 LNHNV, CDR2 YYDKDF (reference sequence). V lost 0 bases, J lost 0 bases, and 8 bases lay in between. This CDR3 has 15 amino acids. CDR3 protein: CATSRDSQVNTEAFF. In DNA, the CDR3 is TGTGCCACCAGCAGAGATAGCCAGGTGAACACTGAAGCTTTCTTT. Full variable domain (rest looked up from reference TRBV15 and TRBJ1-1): DAMVIQNPRYQVTQFGKPVTLSCSQTLNHNVMYWYQQKSSQAPKLLFHYYDKDFNNEADTPDNFQSRRPNTSFCFLDIRSPGLGDTAMYLCATSRDSQVNTEAFFGQGTRLTVV.

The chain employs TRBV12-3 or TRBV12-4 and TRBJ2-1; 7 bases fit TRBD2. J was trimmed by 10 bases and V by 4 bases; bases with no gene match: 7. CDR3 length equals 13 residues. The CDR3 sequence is CASSSPGGREQFF. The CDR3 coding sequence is TGTGCCAGCAGTTCCCCGGGGGGTAGGGAGCAGTTCTTC.

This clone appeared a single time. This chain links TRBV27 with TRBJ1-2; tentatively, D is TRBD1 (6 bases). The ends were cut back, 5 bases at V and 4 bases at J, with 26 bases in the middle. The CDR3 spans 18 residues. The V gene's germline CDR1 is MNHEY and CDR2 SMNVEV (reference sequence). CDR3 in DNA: TGTGCCAGCAGTCCATCCCGGGGGGGCGAGCTCCGTCTCTATGGCTACACCTTC. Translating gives CASSPSRGGELRLYGYTF.